Reported below is one TCR beta chain. How the authors handled the data: Nucleated cell counts were estimated from reference gene primer amplification. TCRdb's table, derived via immunoSEQ multiplex PCR, lists solely in-frame clones and lacks some. The D gene and trimming were derived from the DNA, and the V and J assignments and clone size from that table. The table records some 120,000 clones, roughly 90% of them present only once. Germline assignment: CDR1 SNHLY and CDR2 FYNNEI. The CDR3 is made up of 14 amino acids. Trimming at V came to 6 bases and at J to 4 bases, leaving 5 bases not matched to a gene. The sample comes from a study of blood T cell repertoires in COVID-19. As for the study in general: Acute-phase and convalescent COVID-19 samples originated in the United States, Italy and Spain. T cells, B-cell-depleted T cells, or PBMCs supplied cDNA or gDNA.

The receptor's source is a man over 45 with active COVID-19. Sequencing input: peripheral blood. V is TRBV2 and J is TRBJ2-5, with 10 bases that match TRBD1. Here the CDR3 DNA reads TGTGCCAGCAGGACAGGGGGCTTCCGAGAGACCCAGTACTTC. It yields the protein CASRTGGFRETQYF.